These T cell receptor beta chains were read from a single sample in a study of cytomegalovirus exposure and HLA in healthy donors. TCRdb keeps only in-frame clones here, not all; method: immunoSEQ multiplex PCR. The profile shows 150,000 to 200,000 clones, 76% of them singletons. Source material: PBMCs. Every receptor here comes from a male donor in good health and CMV-seronegative. CDR3s include the opening cysteine and the closing phenylalanine or tryptophan. A D gene is named only where the DNA matches it firmly. Size tells how often a clone was seen (once, few, many) or the class of an expanded clone, and some rows leave it out.

-	TRBV6-5	15	-	TRBJ2-2	CASGRRSLNTGELFF	TGTGCCAGCGGGAGACGCTCCCTTAACACCGGGGAGCTGTTTTTT
once	TRBV28	14	-	TRBJ1-2	CASIPTGTNYGYTF	TGTGCCAGCATCCCAACAGGGACTAACTATGGCTACACCTTC
-	TRBV5-1	14	-	TRBJ2-5	CASSLGDKQETQYF	TGCGCCAGCAGCTTGGGGGACAAACAAGAGACCCAGTACTTC
-	TRBV5-1	15	-	TRBJ2-2	CASSFQGSDTGELFF	TGCGCCAGCAGCTTCCAGGGGTCGGACACCGGGGAGCTGTTTTTT
-	TRBV25-1	14	-	TRBJ1-2	CASSFRGASYGYTF	TGTGCCAGCAGTTTTCGGGGTGCAAGCTATGGCTACACCTTC
-	TRBV9	13	-	TRBJ2-5	CASSAPDQETQYF	TGTGCCAGCAGCGCCCCGGACCAAGAGACCCAGTACTTC
-	TRBV28	15	-	TRBJ1-1	CASSPFYRANTEAFF	TGTGCCAGCAGCCCTTTCTACAGGGCGAACACTGAAGCTTTCTTT
-	TRBV6-1	15	-	TRBJ2-7	CASSEASDRVYEQYF	TGTGCCAGCAGTGAAGCGTCGGACAGAGTCTACGAGCAGTACTTC
-	TRBV7-3	13	-	TRBJ2-1	CATGVGSINEQFF	TGTGCCACGGGAGTAGGGAGCATCAATGAGCAGTTCTTC
-	TRBV7-8	16	TRBD2	TRBJ2-1	CASSTLLAGVSNEQFF	TGTGCCAGCAGCACGCTTCTAGCGGGAGTTAGCAATGAGCAGTTCTTC
few	TRBV28	15	TRBD1	TRBJ1-2	CASSVPGQGAGGYTF	TGTGCCAGCAGTGTTCCGGGACAGGGGGCCGGGGGCTACACCTTC
-	TRBV5-4	18	TRBD2	TRBJ2-1	CASSHRLAGGSSYNEQFF	TGTGCCAGCAGCCACAGACTAGCGGGGGGGAGCTCCTACAATGAGCAGTTCTTC
-	TRBV7-6	14	-	TRBJ2-1	CASGEGAKINEQFF	TGTGCCAGCGGCGAGGGCGCGAAGATCAATGAGCAGTTCTTC
once	TRBV30	13	TRBD1	TRBJ1-2	CAWSAFDREGYTF	TGTGCCTGGAGTGCCTTCGACAGGGAGGGCTACACCTTC
-	TRBV5-4	14	TRBD1	TRBJ2-5	CASSSGQGQETQYF	TGTGCCAGCAGCTCCGGACAGGGACAAGAGACCCAGTACTTC
-	TRBV2	14	TRBD1	TRBJ2-4	CASVGVQGENIQYF	TGTGCCAGCGTAGGGGTACAGGGGGAAAACATTCAGTACTTC
-	TRBV4-2	14	-	TRBJ2-3	CASSQDLATDTQYF	TGTGCCAGCAGCCAAGATCTGGCCACAGATACGCAGTATTTT
few	TRBV30	13	-	TRBJ2-7	CAWSHRDGIEQYF	TGTGCCTGGAGTCACAGGGACGGTATCGAGCAGTACTTC
-	TRBV19	15	-	TRBJ1-5	CASSTRQFSNQPQHF	TGTGCCAGTAGTACCAGACAGTTTAGCAATCAGCCCCAGCATTTT
few	TRBV9	14	TRBD1	TRBJ1-4	CASSVRPGGEKLFF	TGTGCCAGCAGCGTAAGGCCAGGGGGAGAAAAACTGTTTTTT
-	TRBV4-2	16	TRBD1	TRBJ1-1	CASSPRTGGKNTEAFF	TGTGCCAGCAGCCCGAGGACAGGGGGCAAGAACACTGAAGCTTTCTTT
-	TRBV6-5	13	-	TRBJ1-1	CASSSGGGIGAFF	TGTGCCAGCAGTAGTGGGGGGGGAATCGGAGCTTTCTTT
-	TRBV25-1	14	-	TRBJ2-5	CASSLGDRRETQYF	TGTGCCAGCAGCCTGGGTGACAGAAGGGAGACCCAGTACTTC
-	TRBV7-9	16	-	TRBJ2-2	CASSLVSGIGAGELFF	TGTGCCAGCAGCTTAGTGTCAGGGATTGGTGCCGGGGAGCTGTTTTTT
-	TRBV9	15	TRBD2	TRBJ2-5	CASSPRSTGGETQYF	TGTGCCAGCAGCCCCCGATCCACGGGAGGGGAGACCCAGTACTTC
-	TRBV28	14	TRBD2	TRBJ2-3	CASSLYSGDDTQYF	TGTGCCAGCAGTTTATATAGCGGGGACGATACGCAGTATTTT
few	TRBV5-8	16	-	TRBJ1-5	CASSLGAGPQHQPQHF	TGTGCCAGCAGCTTGGGGGCAGGGCCTCAACACCAGCCCCAGCATTTT
few	TRBV5-1	13	-	TRBJ1-4	CASSPWEGEKLFF	TGCGCCAGCAGCCCCTGGGAGGGGGAAAAACTGTTTTTT
-	TRBV5-8	16	TRBD1	TRBJ1-5	CASRAEGTGGRQPQHF	TGTGCCAGCAGGGCGGAGGGAACAGGGGGCCGACAGCCCCAGCATTTT
-	TRBV7-2	16	TRBD1	TRBJ1-5	CASSFRTGGRNQPQHF	TGTGCCAGCAGCTTTAGGACAGGGGGGCGCAATCAGCCCCAGCATTTT
-	TRBV2	17	TRBD2	TRBJ2-3	CASSGLASGEFTDTQYF	TGTGCCAGCAGTGGCTTAGCCAGCGGGGAGTTCACAGATACGCAGTATTTT
-	TRBV6-6	13	-	TRBJ1-4	CASTEGRNEKLFF	TGTGCCAGCACCGAGGGCCGTAATGAAAAACTGTTTTTT
few	TRBV6-6	13	-	TRBJ2-3	CASSLDFTDTQYF	TGTGCCAGCAGTCTGGACTTCACAGATACGCAGTATTTT
once	TRBV5-4	14	TRBD1	TRBJ2-5	CASSRDRGRETQYF	TGTGCCAGCAGCCGTGACAGGGGGCGGGAGACCCAGTACTTC
once	TRBV7-9	14	TRBD2	TRBJ2-7	CSSSLTSGVDEQYF	TGTTCCAGCAGCTTGACTAGCGGGGTGGACGAGCAGTACTTC
few	TRBV5-1	13	-	TRBJ2-7	CASSLDGSYEQYF	TGCGCCAGCAGCTTGGACGGGTCCTACGAGCAGTACTTC
-	TRBV7-2	16	TRBD1	TRBJ2-4	CASSLAWTGVGDIQYF	TGTGCCAGCAGCTTAGCCTGGACAGGGGTTGGGGACATTCAGTACTTC
-	TRBV20-1	11	-	TRBJ2-1	CSAPRGNEQFF	TGCAGTGCCCCCCGGGGCAATGAGCAGTTCTTC
-	TRBV10-3	13	-	TRBJ2-7	CAISENREGEQYF	TGTGCCATCAGTGAGAACAGGGAAGGCGAGCAGTACTTC
once	TRBV5-6	13	TRBD1	TRBJ2-7	CASSPRTGYEQYF	TGTGCCAGCAGCCCCCGGACAGGGTACGAGCAGTACTTC
-	TRBV4-1	15	TRBD1	TRBJ2-1	CASSQGTGWNNEQFF	TGCGCCAGCAGCCAAGGGACAGGGTGGAACAATGAGCAGTTCTTC
-	TRBV19	16	-	TRBJ2-6	CASTSQATSGANVLTF	TGTGCCAGTACTTCCCAGGCGACGTCTGGGGCCAACGTCCTGACTTTC